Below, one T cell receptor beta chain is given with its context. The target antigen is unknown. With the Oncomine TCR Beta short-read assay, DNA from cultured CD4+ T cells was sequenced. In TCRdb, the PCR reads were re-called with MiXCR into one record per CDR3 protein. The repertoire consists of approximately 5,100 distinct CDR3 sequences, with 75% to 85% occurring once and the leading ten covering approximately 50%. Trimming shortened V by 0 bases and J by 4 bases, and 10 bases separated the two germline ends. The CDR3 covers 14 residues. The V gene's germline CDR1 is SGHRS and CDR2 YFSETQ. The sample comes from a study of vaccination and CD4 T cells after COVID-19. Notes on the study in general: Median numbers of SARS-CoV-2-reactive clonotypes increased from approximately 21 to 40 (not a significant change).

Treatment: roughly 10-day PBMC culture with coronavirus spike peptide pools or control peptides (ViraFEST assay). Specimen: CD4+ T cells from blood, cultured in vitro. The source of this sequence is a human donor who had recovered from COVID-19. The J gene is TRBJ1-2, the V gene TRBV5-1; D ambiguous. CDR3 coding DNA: TGCGCCAGCAGCTTGGACGAGGGAGGCTATGGCTACACCTTC. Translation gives CASSLDEGGYGYTF.